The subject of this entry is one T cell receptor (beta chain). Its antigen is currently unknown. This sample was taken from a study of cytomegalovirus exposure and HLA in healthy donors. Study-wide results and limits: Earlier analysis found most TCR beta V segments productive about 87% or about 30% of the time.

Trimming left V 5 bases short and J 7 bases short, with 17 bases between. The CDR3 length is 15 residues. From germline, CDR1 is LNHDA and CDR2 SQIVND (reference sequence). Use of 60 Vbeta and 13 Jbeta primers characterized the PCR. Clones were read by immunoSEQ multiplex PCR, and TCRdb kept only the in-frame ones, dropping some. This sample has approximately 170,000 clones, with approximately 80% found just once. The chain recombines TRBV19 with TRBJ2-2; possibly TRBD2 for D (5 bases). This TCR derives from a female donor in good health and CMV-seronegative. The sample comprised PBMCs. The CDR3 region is CASSVVATPGGELFF. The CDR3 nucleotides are TGTGCCAGTAGTGTGGTAGCGACTCCGGGCGGGGAGCTGTTTTTT.